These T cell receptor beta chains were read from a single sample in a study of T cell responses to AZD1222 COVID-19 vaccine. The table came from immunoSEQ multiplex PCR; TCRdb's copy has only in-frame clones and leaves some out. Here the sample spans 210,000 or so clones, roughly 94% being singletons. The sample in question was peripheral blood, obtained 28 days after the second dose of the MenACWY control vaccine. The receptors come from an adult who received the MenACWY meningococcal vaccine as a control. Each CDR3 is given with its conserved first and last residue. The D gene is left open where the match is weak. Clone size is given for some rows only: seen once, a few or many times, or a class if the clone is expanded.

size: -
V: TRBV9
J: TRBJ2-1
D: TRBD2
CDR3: CASSVASGTVGEQFF
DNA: TGTGCCAGCAGCGTAGCAAGCGGGACGGTTGGTGAGCAGTTCTTC

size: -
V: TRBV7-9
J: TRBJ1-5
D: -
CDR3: CASSLSNLGVGNQPQHF
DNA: TGTGCCAGCAGCTTATCTAATTTGGGGGTCGGCAATCAGCCCCAGCATTTT

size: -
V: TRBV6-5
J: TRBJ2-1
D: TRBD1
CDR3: CASMLGQYNEQFF
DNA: TGTGCCAGCATGCTGGGACAGTACAATGAGCAGTTCTTC

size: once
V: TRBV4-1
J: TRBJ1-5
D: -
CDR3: CASSLNWADSNQPQHF
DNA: TGCGCCAGCAGCCTAAACTGGGCGGATAGCAATCAGCCCCAGCATTTT

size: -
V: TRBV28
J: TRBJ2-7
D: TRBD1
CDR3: CASRSGQSYEQYF
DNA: TGTGCCAGCCGGTCGGGACAGTCCTACGAGCAGTACTTC

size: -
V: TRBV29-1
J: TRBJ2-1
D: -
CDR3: CSVATRNGNEQFF
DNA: TGCAGCGTTGCAACGAGGAATGGCAATGAGCAGTTCTTC

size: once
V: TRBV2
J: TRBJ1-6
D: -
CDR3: CASRESEGFYNSPLHF
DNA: TGTGCCAGCCGGGAGTCCGAGGGGTTCTATAATTCACCCCTCCACTTT

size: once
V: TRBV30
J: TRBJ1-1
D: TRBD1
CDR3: CAWTQTGGTEAFF
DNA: TGTGCCTGGACCCAGACAGGGGGCACTGAAGCTTTCTTT

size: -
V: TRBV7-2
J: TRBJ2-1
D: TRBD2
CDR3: CASSLSGGAANEQFF
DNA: TGTGCCAGCAGCTTAAGCGGGGGGGCGGCCAATGAGCAGTTCTTC

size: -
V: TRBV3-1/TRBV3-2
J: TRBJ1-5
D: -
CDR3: CASSQGNQPQHF
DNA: TGTGCCAGCAGCCAAGGGAACCAGCCCCAGCATTTT

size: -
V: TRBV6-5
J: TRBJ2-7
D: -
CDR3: CASSYSSSVAYEQYF
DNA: TGTGCCAGCAGTTACTCGAGTAGCGTAGCCTACGAGCAGTACTTC

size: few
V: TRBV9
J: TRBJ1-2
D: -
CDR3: CASSEGVGRTVPYGYTF
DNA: TGTGCCAGCAGCGAAGGGGTCGGTCGGACAGTCCCCTATGGCTACACCTTC

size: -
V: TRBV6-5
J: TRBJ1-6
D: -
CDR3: CASNHGNSPLHF
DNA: TGTGCCAGCAATCATGGGAATTCACCCCTCCACTTT

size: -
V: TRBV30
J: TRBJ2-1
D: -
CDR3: CAWSLGGFDEQFF
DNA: TGTGCCTGGAGTCTAGGGGGGTTTGATGAGCAGTTCTTC

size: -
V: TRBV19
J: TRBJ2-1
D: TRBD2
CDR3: CASSRRGLAGTYNEQFF
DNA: TGTGCCAGTAGTAGAAGAGGGCTAGCGGGTACCTACAATGAGCAGTTCTTC

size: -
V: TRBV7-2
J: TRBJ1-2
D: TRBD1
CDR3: CASSGGRGTDPSNYGYTF
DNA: TGTGCCAGCAGCGGCGGCCGAGGGACAGACCCTTCTAACTATGGCTACACCTTC

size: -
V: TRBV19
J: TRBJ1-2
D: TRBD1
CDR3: CASTPTGWTNYGYTF
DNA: TGTGCCAGTACCCCGACAGGGTGGACTAACTATGGCTACACCTTC

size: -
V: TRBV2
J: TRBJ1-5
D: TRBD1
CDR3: CASRQGAGQPQHF
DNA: TGTGCCAGCAGACAGGGGGCAGGGCAGCCCCAGCATTTT